The present entry profiles one T cell receptor beta chain with its context. This sample was included in a study of T cell clones after liver transplantation. The repertoire was sequenced with immunoSEQ multiplex PCR; TCRdb's copy has only in-frame clones and lacks some. This table has more than 45,000 clones, approximately 70% appearing once. V was clipped by 7 bases and J by 11 bases, with 18 bases between them. The CDR3 covers 13 residues. Germline V lookup: CDR1 LNHDA, CDR2 SQIVND (reference sequence). This material consisted of CD4+ T cells from blood, taken at the approximately 15-month timepoint. The chain carries TRBV19 and TRBJ2-4, with no clear D. The clonotype comes from a human patient who received a liver transplant. Some T cells may have originated in the graft donor. CDR3 coding DNA: TGTGCCAGTAAGGCGGCCGAGTACGGGTTTCAGTACTTC. It codes for CASKAAEYGFQYF.